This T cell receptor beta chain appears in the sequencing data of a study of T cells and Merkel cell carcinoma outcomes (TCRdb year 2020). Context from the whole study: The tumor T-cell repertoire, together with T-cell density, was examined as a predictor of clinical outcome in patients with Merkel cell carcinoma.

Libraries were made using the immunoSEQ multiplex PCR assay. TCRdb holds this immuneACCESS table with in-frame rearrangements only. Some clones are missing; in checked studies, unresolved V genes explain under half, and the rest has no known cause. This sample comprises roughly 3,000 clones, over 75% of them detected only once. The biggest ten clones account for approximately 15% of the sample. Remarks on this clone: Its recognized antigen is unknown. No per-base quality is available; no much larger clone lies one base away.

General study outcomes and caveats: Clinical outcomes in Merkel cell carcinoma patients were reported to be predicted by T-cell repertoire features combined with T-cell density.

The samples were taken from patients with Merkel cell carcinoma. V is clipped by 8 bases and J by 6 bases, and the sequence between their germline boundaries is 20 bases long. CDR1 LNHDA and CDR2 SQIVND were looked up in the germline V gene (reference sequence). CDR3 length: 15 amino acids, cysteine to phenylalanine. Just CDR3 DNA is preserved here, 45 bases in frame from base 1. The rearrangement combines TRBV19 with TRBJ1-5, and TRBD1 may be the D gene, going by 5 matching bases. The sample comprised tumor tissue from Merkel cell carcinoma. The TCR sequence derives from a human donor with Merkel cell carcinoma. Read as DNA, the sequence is TGTGCCAGTTCCGACCGGAGGGGTACGGGTCAGCCCCAGCATTTT. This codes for CASSDRRGTGQPQHF.